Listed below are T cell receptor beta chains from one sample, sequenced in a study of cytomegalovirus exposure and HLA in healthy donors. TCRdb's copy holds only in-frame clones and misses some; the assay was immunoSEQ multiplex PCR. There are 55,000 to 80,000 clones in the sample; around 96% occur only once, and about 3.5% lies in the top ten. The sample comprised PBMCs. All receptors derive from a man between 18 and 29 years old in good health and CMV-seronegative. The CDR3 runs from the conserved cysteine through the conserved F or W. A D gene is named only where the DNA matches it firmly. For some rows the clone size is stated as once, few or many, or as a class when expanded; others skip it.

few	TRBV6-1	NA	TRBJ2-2	CASSDPAGELFF	TGTGCCAGCAGTGACCCCGCCGGGGAGCTGTTTTTT
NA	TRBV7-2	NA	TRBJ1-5	CASSRRGNQPQHF	TGTGCCAGCAGCCGAAGGGGTAATCAGCCCCAGCATTTT
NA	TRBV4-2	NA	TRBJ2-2	CASSQDVSSNTGELFF	TGTGCCAGCAGCCAAGACGTTAGCTCGAACACCGGGGAGCTGTTTTTT
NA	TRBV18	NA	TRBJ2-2	CASSPTPFPGELFF	TGTGCCAGCTCACCTACTCCCTTCCCCGGGGAGCTGTTTTTT
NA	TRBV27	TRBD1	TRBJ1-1	CASSLSGTGLNTEAFF	TGTGCCAGCAGTTTAAGTGGGACAGGGTTGAACACTGAAGCTTTCTTT
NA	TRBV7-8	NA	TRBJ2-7	CASSSVAAPYEQYF	TGTGCCAGCAGCTCGGTAGCCGCTCCCTACGAGCAGTACTTC
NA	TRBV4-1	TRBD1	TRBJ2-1	CASSQDQGADNEQFF	TGCGCCAGCAGCCAAGACCAGGGGGCCGACAATGAGCAGTTCTTC
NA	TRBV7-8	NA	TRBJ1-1	CASKGEQNEAFF	TGTGCCTCCAAAGGGGAACAGAATGAAGCTTTCTTT
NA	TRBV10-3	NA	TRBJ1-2	CAISEGRNRPSPNYGYTF	TGTGCCATCAGTGAGGGAAGGAACAGGCCGAGTCCTAACTATGGCTACACCTTC
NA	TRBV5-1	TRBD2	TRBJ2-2	CASSHRAGENTGELFF	TGCGCCAGCAGCCATAGAGCGGGGGAAAACACCGGGGAGCTGTTTTTT
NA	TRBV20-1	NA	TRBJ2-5	CSASVETQYF	TGCAGCGCGAGCGTGGAGACCCAGTACTTC
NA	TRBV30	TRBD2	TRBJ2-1	CAWSVPGGRYNEQFF	TGTGCCTGGAGTGTCCCGGGAGGAAGATACAATGAGCAGTTCTTC
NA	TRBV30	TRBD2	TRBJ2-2	CAWSSGGDTGELFF	TGTGCCTGGTCGAGCGGGGGGGATACCGGGGAGCTGTTTTTT
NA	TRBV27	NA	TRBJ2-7	CASSAPSGEQYF	TGTGCCAGCAGTGCCCCCTCAGGGGAGCAGTACTTC
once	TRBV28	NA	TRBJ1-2	CASSPRAHRSLEGYTF	TGTGCCAGCAGTCCGCGGGCCCATCGAAGTCTGGAAGGCTACACCTTC
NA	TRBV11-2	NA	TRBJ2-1	CASSLADTDNEQFF	TGTGCCAGCAGCTTAGCGGACACTGACAATGAGCAGTTCTTC
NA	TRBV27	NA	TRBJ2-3	CASSNRQYTDTQYF	TGTGCCAGCAGTAACCGACAGTACACAGATACGCAGTATTTT
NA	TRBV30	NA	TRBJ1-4	CAWSVEDQRVTNEKLFF	TGTGCCTGGAGTGTAGAAGACCAGCGGGTAACTAATGAAAAACTGTTTTTT
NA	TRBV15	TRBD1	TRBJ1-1	CATSRVAGGNTEAFF	TGTGCCACCAGCAGAGTCGCAGGGGGGAACACTGAAGCTTTCTTT
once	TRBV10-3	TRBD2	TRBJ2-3	CAITPSGGSDTQYF	TGTGCCATCACGCCTAGCGGGGGATCAGATACGCAGTATTTT
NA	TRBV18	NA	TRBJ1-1	CASSPPRQLNTEAFF	TGTGCCAGCTCACCACCGCGGCAGCTGAACACTGAAGCTTTCTTT
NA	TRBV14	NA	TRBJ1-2	CASSQAGGLGYGYTF	TGTGCCAGCAGCCAAGCCGGAGGGTTGGGCTATGGCTACACCTTC
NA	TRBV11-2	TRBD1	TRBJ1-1	CASSVTTGTGGPEAFF	TGTGCCAGCAGCGTAACAACCGGGACAGGGGGCCCTGAAGCTTTCTTT
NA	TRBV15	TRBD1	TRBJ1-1	CATSTGQMNTEAFF	TGTGCCACCAGCACGGGACAGATGAACACTGAAGCTTTCTTT
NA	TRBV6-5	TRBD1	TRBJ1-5	CASSQQGGHQPQHF	TGTGCCAGCAGCCAGCAAGGGGGCCATCAGCCCCAGCATTTT
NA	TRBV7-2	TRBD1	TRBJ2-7	CASSVRDRYEQYF	TGTGCCAGCAGCGTCCGGGACAGATACGAGCAGTACTTC
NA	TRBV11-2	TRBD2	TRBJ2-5	CASSLASGRETQYF	TGTGCCAGCAGCTTAGCTAGCGGGAGGGAGACCCAGTACTTC
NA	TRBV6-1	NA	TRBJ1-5	CASRRGYNQPQHF	TGTGCCAGCCGCAGAGGTTACAATCAGCCCCAGCATTTT
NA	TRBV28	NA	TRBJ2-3	CASSFARGPTDTQYF	TGTGCCAGCAGTTTTGCGCGGGGCCCCACAGATACGCAGTATTTT
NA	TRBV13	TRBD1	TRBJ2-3	CASKGQGPTDTQYF	TGTGCCAGCAAGGGACAGGGGCCCACAGATACGCAGTATTTT
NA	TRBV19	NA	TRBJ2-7	CASSGADSLYEQYF	TGTGCCAGCAGTGGGGCGGACAGTTTGTACGAGCAGTACTTC
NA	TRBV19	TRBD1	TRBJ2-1	CASSMERGQGASEQFF	TGTGCCAGTAGTATGGAACGGGGACAGGGTGCGTCTGAGCAGTTCTTC
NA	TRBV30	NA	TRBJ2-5	CAAGVGEETQYF	TGTGCCGCTGGAGTAGGTGAAGAGACCCAGTACTTC
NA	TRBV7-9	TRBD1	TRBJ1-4	CASSLWGQPNEKLFF	TGTGCCAGCAGCTTATGGGGACAGCCTAATGAAAAACTGTTTTTT
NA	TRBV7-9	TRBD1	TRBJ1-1	CASSWGTGEAFF	TGTGCCAGCAGCTGGGGGACAGGTGAAGCTTTCTTT